Given below is one T cell receptor (beta chain) in context. The data originate from a study of blood T cell repertoires in COVID-19. About the research overall: The origin of the acute and convalescent COVID-19 samples was the United States, Italy and Spain. T cells, B-cell-depleted T cells, or PBMCs supplied cDNA or gDNA.

Source study methods: Reference gene primers were amplified, and this amplification served to estimate nucleated cell counts. Profiling relied on immunoSEQ multiplex PCR, and the TCRdb table lists in-frame clones only, not all of them. V and J calls and clone size are copied from that table; D and trimming were computed from the DNA. In the table there are over 150,000 clones, around 80% of which are singletons. Germline V CDR1 and CDR2: MNHEY, SVGEGT. The CDR3 loop spans 13 amino acids. Trimming left V 5 bases short and J 1 base short, with 8 bases between. The receptor's source is a human donor with acute or convalescent COVID-19. The donor label of this sample is uncertain. Sequencing was carried out using peripheral blood. This rearrangement joins TRBV6-2 or TRBV6-3 to TRBJ1-1, with D uncertain. The CDR3 DNA sequence: TGTGCCAGCAGTACACCGCCGAACACTGAAGCTTTCTTT. Residues: CASSTPPNTEAFF.